This TCR beta chain was observed in a study of blood T cell repertoires in COVID-19. Overall study context: Samples taken during acute and convalescent COVID-19 were collected in the United States, Italy and Spain.

V lost 4 bases and J lost 4, with 10 bases in between. Germline V gives CDR1 KGHSH, CDR2 LQKENI. The CDR3 extends over 14 amino acids. The method was immunoSEQ multiplex PCR; TCRdb's version includes in-frame clones alone and lacks a portion of them. Counted here are 100,000 to 150,000 clones, approximately 80% occurring once; the ten biggest clones make up 9.5% to 10%. The receptor's source is a man between 35 and 55 years old with active or convalescent COVID-19. The specimen sequenced was peripheral blood. The chain employs TRBV18 and TRBJ2-2, with D possibly matching TRBD1 (6 bases). CDR3 sequence reads: CASSQQGLTGELFF. The CDR3 DNA reads as TGTGCCAGCTCACAACAGGGTCTCACCGGGGAGCTGTTTTTT.